This TCR beta chain was recovered during a study of cytomegalovirus exposure and HLA in healthy donors. Study findings and constraints: TCR beta chain V- and J-gene trimming was linked, in a later analysis, to a missense variant in DCLRE1C.

In this sample, this clone turned up once. What it binds is unknown. PCR amplification relied on 60 Vbeta primers (plus 13 Jbeta primers). Libraries were prepared by immunoSEQ multiplex PCR; TCRdb keeps only in-frame clonotypes and omits some of them. The sample yields fewer than 80,000 clones, around 80% seen once. V was clipped by 2 bases and J by 0 bases, with 8 bases between them. Germline values: CDR1 SGHTA, CDR2 FQGNSA. The CDR3 is made up of 15 amino acids. The sequence came from a man aged 25-40 years in good health and CMV-seronegative. This chain links TRBV7-2 with TRBJ2-1; maybe TRBD2 (5 bases). What was sequenced was PBMCs. The CDR3 reads CASSLMSGSYNEQFF. CDR3 DNA: TGTGCCAGCAGCTTAATGAGCGGCTCCTACAATGAGCAGTTCTTC.